This TCR beta chain was identified during a study of blood T cell repertoires in COVID-19. Study overall: PBMCs, B-cell-depleted T cells, or T cells were the source of the cDNA or gDNA that made up the material.

Original data processing: Estimates of nucleated cell counts were drawn from the amplification of reference gene primers. Some clones are missing from TCRdb's copy, which holds only in-frame ones; the method was immunoSEQ multiplex PCR. The DNA gave D and trimming, while V, J and clone size come from that table. The sample consists of 200,000 to 250,000 clones, 65% to 85% of them appearing once. In germline, CDR1 is MNHEY, CDR2 SMNVEV (reference sequence). J was trimmed by 4 bases and V by 5 bases; bases with no gene match: 3. The CDR3 contains 13 residues. Sequencing was done on a sample of peripheral blood. This TCR derives from a man in his forties or fifties with active or convalescent COVID-19. The V and J genes are TRBV27 and TRBJ1-2; 8 positions agree with TRBD1. DNA of the CDR3: TGTGCCAGCAGTCTCACAGGGGGCTATGGCTACACCTTC. Its protein product is CASSLTGGYGYTF.